The TCR beta chain described here comes from a study of T-cell reconstitution after alpha-beta-depleted transplantation in children. Germline values: CDR1 SGHDN, CDR2 FVKESK. The CDR3 loop spans 18 amino acids. Unmatched junction bases numbered 20, after V lost 9 bases and J lost 7 bases. Construction of the TCRbeta library involved unique molecular identifiers. TCRdb called the PCR reads again in MiXCR, with one record for every CDR3 protein. The sample carries hundreds of thousands of distinct CDR3 sequences, 10% to 15% recorded once. The sequenced sample was PBMCs, mostly from graft donor cells, obtained 360 days after TCRalphabeta/CD19-depleted stem cell transplant. The receptor was derived from a male patient younger than 18 who had a stem cell transplant for acute myeloid leukemia, so the T cells may come from the graft donor. This chain uses TRBV14 with TRBJ2-2, with 10 bases fitting TRBD1. The DNA of the CDR3 is TGTGCCAGTGGACCCGGGACAGGGGAAGTCAAGTACATCGGGGAGCTGTTTTTT. Its protein is CASGPGTGEVKYIGELFF.